The rows below give T cell receptor beta chains drawn from one sample of a study of neoadjuvant anti-PD-1 for oral cavity cancer. TCRdb's table, derived via immunoSEQ multiplex PCR, lists solely in-frame clones and lacks some. The sample includes 15,000 or so clones, 60% to 75% of them seen just once. The sequencing here drew on PBMCs, taken before nivolumab (anti-PD-1) treatment. The receptor source for this set is a person aged 35-79 years with oral cavity squamous cell carcinoma. CDR3s include the opening cysteine and the closing phenylalanine or tryptophan. D genes are given only for firm matches. A row's size may be missing; if present it is once, few, many or a size class.

d_call	j_call	clone_size	v_call	cdr3_aa	cdr3_nt
-	TRBJ2-1	once	TRBV6-4	CASSDSGVAAVYNEQFF	TGTGCCAGCAGTGACTCGGGGGTAGCGGCCGTGTACAATGAGCAGTTCTTC
-	TRBJ1-1	-	TRBV6-1	CASSDRGRAEAFF	TGTGCCAGCAGTGACAGGGGCCGAGCTGAAGCTTTCTTT
TRBD1	TRBJ1-2	few	TRBV28	CASSPASGQGHGYTF	TGTGCCAGCAGTCCAGCTAGTGGACAGGGGCATGGCTACACCTTC
TRBD2	TRBJ2-1	-	TRBV4-1	CASSQAVASGGPTFF	TGCGCCAGCAGCCAAGCGGTGGCTAGCGGGGGGCCGACGTTCTTC
-	TRBJ1-2	once	TRBV2	CASRLTFGYTF	TGTGCCAGCAGGTTGACATTTGGCTACACCTTC
-	TRBJ1-3	-	TRBV7-9	CASSLVRAREFTGNTIYF	-
-	TRBJ1-1	few	TRBV7-9	CASSLMGHTEAFF	TGTGCCAGCAGCTTAATGGGGCACACTGAAGCTTTCTTT
-	TRBJ2-6	-	TRBV27	CASSLTTLVSGSGANVLTF	TGTGCCAGCAGTTTAACCACCCTAGTTTCGGGTTCTGGGGCCAACGTCCTGACTTTC
-	TRBJ2-1	-	TRBV18	CASSRGLPHEQFF	TGTGCCAGCTCTCGTGGACTGCCCCATGAGCAGTTCTTC
-	TRBJ1-1	-	TRBV6-6	CASSYLPTAKNTEAFF	TGTGCCAGCAGTTACCTCCCGACAGCCAAGAACACTGAAGCTTTCTTT
-	TRBJ1-3	-	TRBV11-2	CASSLETGSGNTIYF	TGTGCCAGCAGCTTAGAGACAGGCTCTGGAAACACCATATATTTT
TRBD1	TRBJ1-4	-	TRBV28	CASSFSDRVGKLFF	TGTGCCAGCAGTTTTTCGGACAGGGTGGGAAAACTGTTTTTT
-	TRBJ2-2	-	TRBV10-3	CAISGAGDRTGELFF	TGTGCCATCAGTGGGGCAGGGGACCGCACCGGGGAGCTGTTTTTT
-	TRBJ1-1	-	TRBV5-4	CASSLVGSTEAFF	TGTGCCAGCAGCTTGGTGGGCAGCACTGAAGCTTTCTTT
TRBD2	TRBJ2-2	-	TRBV4-2	CASSQDGGGDYTGELFF	TGTGCCAGCAGCCAAGATGGTGGGGGGGACTACACCGGGGAGCTGTTTTTT
TRBD1	TRBJ2-7	-	TRBV28	CASNPGQDYEQYF	TGTGCCAGCAATCCCGGACAGGATTACGAGCAGTACTTC
TRBD2	TRBJ2-1	-	TRBV10-3	CAISDPPGLAGGSAGEQFF	TGTGCCATCAGTGATCCCCCGGGACTAGCGGGGGGCAGTGCAGGGGAGCAGTTCTTC
-	TRBJ1-1	-	TRBV15	CATSRRATWTEAFF	TGTGCCACCAGCAGAAGGGCGACTTGGACTGAAGCTTTCTTT
-	TRBJ2-7	-	TRBV7-2	CASSLVQGSSYEQYF	TGTGCCAGCAGCTTAGTCCAGGGTAGCTCCTACGAGCAGTACTTC
-	TRBJ1-3	-	TRBV10-3	CAISATNGNTIYF	TGTGCCATCAGCGCAACAAACGGAAACACCATATATTTT
-	TRBJ1-5	few	TRBV19	CASRQDGMDNQPQHF	TGTGCCAGCCGACAGGATGGGATGGACAATCAGCCCCAGCATTTT
TRBD2	TRBJ2-1	-	TRBV11-1	CASSSTTSGRGGPYNEQFF	TGTGCCAGCAGCTCGACGACTAGCGGGAGGGGGGGCCCCTACAATGAGCAGTTCTTC
-	TRBJ2-5	-	TRBV5-1	CASRDFRGETQYF	TGCGCCAGCAGAGACTTCCGGGGGGAGACCCAGTACTTC
-	TRBJ1-5	-	TRBV30	CAWSRQDNQPQHF	TGTGCCTGGAGTCGACAGGACAATCAGCCCCAGCATTTT
-	TRBJ1-1	-	TRBV30	CAWSRMNTEAFF	TGTGCCTGGAGTAGGATGAACACTGAAGCTTTCTTT
TRBD2	TRBJ2-3	-	TRBV29-1	CSVTGGPSTDTQYF	TGCAGCGTTACGGGGGGGCCCTCGACAGATACGCAGTATTTT
-	TRBJ1-4	-	TRBV11-3	CASSLIRPSNDEKLFF	TGTGCCAGCAGCTTAATCCGTCCCAGTAACGATGAAAAACTGTTTTTT
-	TRBJ1-4	-	TRBV30	CAWSVPGAKLFF	TGTGCCTGGAGTGTACCCGGGGCAAAACTGTTTTTT
TRBD2	TRBJ2-1	-	TRBV6-4	CASSPLAGGSDEQFF	TGTGCCAGCAGTCCCCTAGCGGGGGGAAGCGATGAGCAGTTCTTC
-	TRBJ2-5	-	TRBV5-6	CASSFGQPDQETQYF	TGTGCCAGCAGCTTCGGCCAGCCTGATCAAGAGACCCAGTACTTC
-	TRBJ1-5	-	TRBV5-1	CASSLEGSTNQPQHF	TGCGCCAGCAGCTTGGAAGGCAGTACCAATCAGCCCCAGCATTTT
TRBD2	TRBJ2-3	-	TRBV6-4	CASSDGTSGTDTQYF	TGTGCCAGCAGTGATGGGACTAGCGGCACAGATACGCAGTATTTT
-	TRBJ1-5	-	TRBV4-1	CASSPSRWPRLNQPQHF	TGCGCCAGCAGCCCATCCCGTTGGCCGAGACTAAATCAGCCCCAGCATTTT
-	TRBJ1-5	-	TRBV6-5	CASRTDRYQPQHF	TGTGCCAGCAGAACGGACAGATATCAGCCCCAGCATTTT
-	TRBJ1-2	few	TRBV4-1	CASSQGSAGHYGYTF	TGCGCCAGCAGCCAAGGGTCAGCTGGGCACTATGGCTACACCTTC
-	TRBJ1-5	-	TRBV19	CASSIVTSNQPQHF	TGTGCCAGTAGTATAGTGACAAGTAATCAGCCCCAGCATTTT
TRBD2	TRBJ2-3	-	TRBV30	CAWSGTSGRIDTQYF	TGTGCCTGGAGTGGGACTAGCGGGAGAATAGATACGCAGTATTTT
-	TRBJ1-2	-	TRBV10-3	CAISEEAFNGYTF	TGTGCCATCAGTGAGGAAGCTTTCAATGGCTACACCTTC
-	TRBJ1-2	-	TRBV12-5	CASGLVPGGEGFGYTF	TGTGCTAGTGGTTTGGTACCCGGGGGCGAGGGTTTTGGCTACACCTTC
-	TRBJ1-2	few	TRBV30	CAWSPRGPDGYTF	TGTGCCTGGAGTCCCAGGGGCCCTGATGGCTACACCTTC
-	TRBJ1-5	few	TRBV13	CASSFGQSPNQPQHF	TGTGCCAGCAGCTTCGGACAGTCCCCCAATCAGCCCCAGCATTTT
TRBD1	TRBJ1-5	few	TRBV7-8	CASSPLGGGSNQPQHF	TGTGCCAGCAGCCCATTAGGAGGGGGCAGCAATCAGCCCCAGCATTTT
-	TRBJ1-5	-	TRBV7-8	CASSLSRNQPQHF	TGTGCCAGCAGCTTAAGCAGGAATCAGCCCCAGCATTTT
-	TRBJ2-5	-	TRBV5-1	CASRGQETQYF	TGCGCCAGCAGGGGTCAAGAGACCCAGTACTTC
TRBD1	TRBJ2-1	-	TRBV29-1	CSVDSGTGHYEQFF	TGCAGCGTTGATTCGGGGACAGGGCATTACGAGCAGTTCTTC
-	TRBJ1-4	once	TRBV7-9	CASSLAGGINEKLFF	TGTGCCAGCAGCTTAGCTGGCGGGATTAATGAAAAACTGTTTTTT
-	TRBJ1-5	-	TRBV4-1	CASSQDPTGYNQPQHF	TGCGCCAGCAGCCAAGATCCTACAGGCTATAATCAGCCCCAGCATTTT
-	TRBJ2-1	-	TRBV7-6	CASSLWESGTEQFF	TGTGCCAGCAGCTTATGGGAGAGTGGCACAGAGCAGTTCTTC
-	TRBJ2-2	-	TRBV28	CATGWGLRSNTGELFF	TGTGCCACGGGTTGGGGGCTCAGGTCGAACACCGGGGAGCTGTTTTTT
-	TRBJ2-5	-	TRBV6-4	CASSDYTQGRGETQYF	TGTGCCAGCAGTGATTACACACAGGGCCGGGGAGAGACCCAGTACTTC
TRBD2	TRBJ2-5	few	TRBV10-2	CASGGGGSGRLQETQYF	TGCGCCAGCGGGGGAGGGGGGAGCGGGAGGCTACAAGAGACCCAGTACTTC
TRBD2	TRBJ2-4	-	TRBV7-6	CASSLEGRGLAKNIQYF	TGTGCCAGCAGCTTAGAAGGGAGGGGCCTAGCCAAAAACATTCAGTACTTC